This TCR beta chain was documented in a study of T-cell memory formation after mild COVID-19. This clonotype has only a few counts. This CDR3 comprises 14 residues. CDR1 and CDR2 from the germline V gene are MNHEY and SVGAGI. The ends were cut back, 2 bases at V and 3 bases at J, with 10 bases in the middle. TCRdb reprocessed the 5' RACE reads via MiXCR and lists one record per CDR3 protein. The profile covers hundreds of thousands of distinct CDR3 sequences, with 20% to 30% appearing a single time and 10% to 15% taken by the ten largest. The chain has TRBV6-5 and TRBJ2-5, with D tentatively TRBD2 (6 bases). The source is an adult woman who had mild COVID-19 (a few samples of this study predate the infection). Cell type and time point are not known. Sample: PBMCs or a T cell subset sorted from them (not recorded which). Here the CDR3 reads CASSYLWGEETQYF. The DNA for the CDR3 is TGTGCCAGCAGTTACCTGTGGGGGGAAGAGACCCAGTACTTC.